The table lists the clone carrying this T cell receptor beta chain with many counts. This sample was taken from a study of neurological immune-mediated disorders. One entry per CDR3 protein results from TCRdb running MiXCR on the 5' RACE reads. The sample lists roughly 62,000 distinct CDR3 sequences; about 3.7% were seen once. The germline CDR1 and CDR2 sequences are LGHDT and YNNKEL (reference sequence). CDR3 length equals 15 residues. Trimming left V 0 bases short and J 4 bases short, with 12 bases between. The genes are TRBV3-1 and TRBJ1-2; D unresolved. This TCR was recovered from a woman between 50 and 59 years old with multiple sclerosis. Sequenced sample: PBMCs. CDR3 DNA sequence: TGTGCCAGCAGCCAAGATATTGGGTACACCTATGGCTACACCTTC. This translates into CASSQDIGYTYGYTF.